A single sample is the source of the 32 T cell receptor beta chains below, sequenced in a study of Tregs in tolerant kidney transplant recipients. The method was immunoSEQ multiplex PCR; TCRdb's version includes in-frame clones alone and lacks a portion of them. The table has some 15,000 clones, more than 50% seen once. These receptors have no identified antigens. After more than five days with irradiated graft donor PBMCs, CFSE-labeled recipient PBMCs were FACS-sorted. The sample here was CD4+ T cells from blood cultured with allogeneic cells, taken before the transplant. Source of these receptors: a human patient who received a combined kidney and bone marrow transplant.

V gene TRBV7-2 combines with J gene TRBJ2-7, with TRBD1 matching over 7 bases. Germline V gene data show CDR1 as SGHTA and CDR2 as FQGNSA. This CDR3 contains 14 residues. V lost 4 bases to trimming and J lost 7 bases; unmatched junction nucleotides: 10. Here the CDR3 reads CASSYRDSALEQYF. The CDR3 bases are TGTGCCAGCAGCTACCGGGACAGTGCATTGGAGCAGTACTTC.

This clone has just one count. The chain combines TRBV4-3 with TRBJ2-1; tentative D call: TRBD1 (6 bases). V lost 0 bases, J lost 8 bases, and 14 bases lay in between. The CDR3 is 15 amino acids. Germline CDR1 is LGHNA and CDR2 is YSLEER. The CDR3 DNA reads TGCGCCAGCAGCCAAGATAGGTTCAGGGGAGATGAGCAGTTCTTC. Translated: CASSQDRFRGDEQFF.

This chain joins TRBV7-2 and TRBJ1-1, with D possibly matching TRBD1 (6 bases). The CDR3 consists of 13 residues. The germline V gene has CDR1 SGHTA and CDR2 FQGNSA. Trimming shortened V by 1 base and J by 6 bases, and 9 bases separated the two germline ends. CDR3 sequence reads: CASSLVGAAEAFF. The CDR3 DNA follows: TGTGCCAGCAGCTTAGTGGGGGCGGCTGAAGCTTTCTTT.

The genes are TRBV19 and TRBJ1-4; possibly TRBD1 for D (6 bases). Germline CDR1 and CDR2: LNHDA and SQIVND (reference sequence). The CDR3 length is 17 residues. Trimming removed 6 bases from V and 8 bases from J, with 25 bases in between. In DNA, the CDR3 is TGTGCCAGTAGCCCGGGACACAATTTTTTCACGGGCGAAAAACTGTTTTTT. Its translation is CASSPGHNFFTGEKLFF.

The chain has TRBV5-4 and TRBJ1-4, with 10 bases identical to TRBD1. The CDR3 is made up of 13 amino acids. Looked up from germline, CDR1 is SGHNT and CDR2 is YYREEE (reference sequence). With V trimmed by 7 bases and J by 7 bases, 4 bases remained unmatched. This CDR3 reads CASAGQGSEKLFF. In nucleotides, the CDR3 is TGTGCCAGCGCGGGACAGGGGAGTGAAAAACTGTTTTTT.

By its share, this clone is medium-sized. The gene calls are TRBV19 and TRBJ2-7, with D perhaps TRBD2 (6 bases). Trimming stripped 6 bases from V and 6 bases from J, with 18 bases between. Germline values: CDR1 LNHDA, CDR2 SQIVND (reference sequence). The CDR3 is 14 residues long. DNA for the CDR3: TGTGCCAGTAGCACCTCCCGGGACTTCCGCGAGCAGTACTTC. Residues: CASSTSRDFREQYF. Drawing the rest from reference TRBV19 and TRBJ2-7, the complete variable domain is DGGITQSPKYLFRKEGQNVTLSCEQNLNHDAMYWYRQDPGQGLRLIYYSQIVNDFQKGDIAEGYSVSREKKESFPLTVTSAQKNPTAFYLCASSTSRDFREQYFGPGTRLTVT.

On this clone itself: The sample contains more than one DNA sequence encoding this CDR3. The V and J genes are TRBV29-1 and TRBJ2-3; TRBD2 agrees at 8 bases. The CDR3 is made up of 14 amino acids. The junction had 4 bases not matched to a gene; V was cut back by 1 base and J by 4 bases. Germline V gives CDR1 SQVTM, CDR2 ANQGSEA. The CDR3 here is CSVEGGSGADTQYF. For the CDR3, the DNA is TGCAGCGTTGAAGGTGGTAGCGGGGCAGATACGCAGTATTTT.

Judged by abundance, this clone is large. The chain uses TRBV4-1 and TRBJ1-3, with no clear D. Germline-derived CDR1 and CDR2 are MGHRA and YSYEKL. The CDR3 is 18 residues long. V was cut by 0 bases and J by 2 bases, with 17 bases left in between. The CDR3: CASSQEAHTAQAGNTIYF. As DNA, the CDR3 is TGCGCCAGCAGCCAAGAGGCCCACACAGCCCAAGCTGGAAACACCATATATTTT.

The chain employs TRBV6-5 and TRBJ2-1; D gene ambiguous. Trimming stripped 4 bases from V and 6 bases from J, with 4 bases between. The CDR3 length is 11 residues. CDR1 is MNHEY, CDR2 SVGAGI, per germline. The CDR3 DNA is TGTGCCAGCAGTTCGTTCAATGAGCAGTTCTTC. This gives the protein CASSSFNEQFF.

By share, this clone counts as medium-sized. The V call is TRBV27, the J call TRBJ2-2; perhaps TRBD2 as D (6 bases). V gave up 5 bases and J gave up 3 bases, with 13 bases separating them. The CDR3 covers 15 residues. Germline V lookup: CDR1 MNHEY, CDR2 SMNVEV (reference sequence). The chain's CDR3 is CASSLKGLYTGELFF. The CDR3, as DNA: TGTGCCAGCAGTCTCAAGGGACTCTACACCGGGGAGCTGTTTTTT.

The rearrangement links TRBV9 to TRBJ2-2; D remains ambiguous. The V gene's germline CDR1 is SGDLS and CDR2 YYNGEE. Trimming pared 2 bases from V and 4 bases from J, leaving 6 bases between. CDR3 length: 13 amino acids. Here the CDR3 DNA reads TGTGCCAGCAGCGTTCGGAGCACCGGGGAGCTGTTTTTT. Translation: CASSVRSTGELFF.

The chain has TRBV30 and TRBJ1-5, with a tentative D call TRBD1 (6 bases). Between the trimmed V and J ends, which lost 1 base and 7 bases, there was a span of 17 bases. This CDR3 has 15 amino acids. CDR1 and CDR2 (germline): GTSNPN, SVGIG (reference sequence). The CDR3, as DNA: TGTGCCTGGAGTGCCCAAGGCAGGGGAGTACAGCCCCAGCATTTT. This gives the protein CAWSAQGRGVQPQHF.

By share, this clone ranks as medium-sized. The chain couples TRBV2 to TRBJ1-2; 10 nucleotides align to TRBD1. The junction had 7 bases not matched to a gene; V was cut back by 4 bases and J by 2 bases. This CDR3 spans 16 amino acids. CDR1 SNHLY and CDR2 FYNNEI come from the germline V gene. The CDR3 region has the DNA TGTGCCAGCAGTGGGGGACAGGGGTATCGAAACTATGGCTACACCTTC. Translating it yields CASSGGQGYRNYGYTF. Complete variable domain (other parts from reference TRBV2 and TRBJ1-2): EPEVTQTPSHQVTQMGQEVILRCVPISNHLYFYWYRQILGQKVEFLVSFYNNEISEKSEIFDDQFSVERPDGSNFTLKIRSTKLEDSAMYFCASSGGQGYRNYGYTFGSGTRLTVV.

J is TRBJ2-5 and V is TRBV4-1, with TRBD2 matching over 8 bases. The CDR3 spans 18 residues. Per germline, CDR1 MGHRA and CDR2 YSYEKL. With 0 bases clipped from V and 4 bases from J, the junction kept 13 bases outside the gene matches. CDR3 amino acids: CASSQDSLRGTRRETQYF. The CDR3 DNA sequence: TGCGCCAGCAGCCAAGATAGTTTAAGGGGGACTAGGAGAGAGACCCAGTACTTC.

Written as DNA, the CDR3 is TGCGCCAGCAGCTTAGGGACAGGTAACCCCTACGAGCAGTACTTC. Encoded protein: CASSLGTGNPYEQYF. The rearrangement uses TRBV5-1 and TRBJ2-7; 8 bases map to TRBD1. In germline, CDR1 is SGHRS, CDR2 YFSETQ. The length of the CDR3 is 15 residues. With V trimmed by 2 bases and J by 2 bases, 6 bases remained unmatched. Full variable domain (remainder filled in from reference TRBV5-1 and TRBJ2-7): KAGVTQTPRYLIKTRGQQVTLSCSPISGHRSVSWYQQTPGQGLQFLFEYFSETQRNKGNFPGRFSGRQFSNSRSEMNVSTLELGDSALYLCASSLGTGNPYEQYFGPGTRLTVT.

This clone appeared once. This chain joins TRBV28 and TRBJ2-5, with D perhaps TRBD2 (5 bases). The CDR3 totals 13 residues. Germline CDR1 reads MDHEN; CDR2 reads SYDVKM. The ends were cut back, 6 bases at V and 5 bases at J, with 13 bases in the middle. The CDR3 nucleotides read TGTGCCAGCAGCCGACGGACTGGGGAGACCCAGTACTTC. Its protein product is CASSRRTGETQYF.

V and J are TRBV7-2 and TRBJ2-2; a weak D match, TRBD1 (5 bases). Trimming removed 5 bases at V and 4 bases at J, with 11 bases between. This CDR3 region has 14 residues. Germline lookup yields CDR1 SGHTA and CDR2 FQGNSA. The DNA for the CDR3 is TGTGCCAGCAGCGGACAAATAAGCACCGGGGAGCTGTTTTTT. Its translation is CASSGQISTGELFF.

This clone was seen a few times. The genes are TRBV6-5 and TRBJ2-5; D is unresolved. With the DNA end fitting TRBJ2-7 better, the J assignment may be wrong. CDR3 length equals 13 residues. The V gene's germline CDR1 is MNHEY and CDR2 SVGAGI. The CDR3 region has the DNA TGTGCCAGCAGCCGGTCCCGCCGAAACGAGCAGTACTTC. Translation: CASSRSRRNEQYF.

The chain combines TRBV7-7 with TRBJ2-2; the match to TRBD2 covers 12 bases. Per the germline V gene, CDR1 is SSHAT and CDR2 is FNYEAQ (reference sequence). J was trimmed by 0 bases and V by 5 bases; bases with no gene match: 4. CDR3 size: 17 residues. CDR3 residues: CASSPGLAGANTGELFF. Written as DNA, the CDR3 is TGTGCCAGCAGCCCGGGACTAGCGGGCGCGAACACCGGGGAGCTGTTTTTT.

A few counts support this clone. The chain employs TRBV27 and TRBJ2-2, with a tentative D call TRBD1 (5 bases). Trimming removed 7 bases from V and 4 bases from J, with 19 bases in between. Germline assignment: CDR1 MNHEY and CDR2 SMNVEV (reference sequence). CDR3 length equals 16 residues. The CDR3 DNA reads as TGTGCCAGCAAATTTTACTGGGCAGGGCGCACCGGGGAGCTGTTTTTT. Encoded protein: CASKFYWAGRTGELFF.

The rearrangement links TRBV9 to TRBJ2-2; 9 bases fit TRBD2. Germline V gives CDR1 SGDLS, CDR2 YYNGEE. CDR3 length: 16 amino acids. V lost 0 bases and J lost 8; bases outside the gene matches: 8. CDR3 region: CASSVEAGGLPGELFF. In DNA form, the CDR3 reads TGTGCCAGCAGCGTAGAAGCGGGGGGACTTCCGGGGGAGCTGTTTTTT.

The gene calls are TRBV18 and TRBJ2-2, with D unclear. The CDR3 extends over 15 amino acids. Germline-derived CDR1 and CDR2 are KGHSH and LQKENI. The V and J ends lost 6 bases and 5 bases respectively, with 16 bases between them. The CDR3 protein is CASSPVRIQTGELFF. The CDR3 region has the DNA TGTGCCAGCTCCCCCGTCAGGATTCAAACCGGGGAGCTGTTTTTT.

The chain recombines TRBV7-9 with TRBJ2-5; possible D gene TRBD1, 6 bases. The germline V gene encodes CDR1 SEHNR and CDR2 FQNEAQ (reference sequence). Trimming took off 5 bases at V and 4 bases at J, with 26 bases between the two ends. The CDR3 covers 18 residues. The CDR3 is CASSLQFRTTGRGETQYF. The CDR3 nucleotides are TGTGCCAGCAGCCTCCAATTCCGCACGACAGGCCGGGGAGAGACCCAGTACTTC.

Regarding this clone: The junction departs from germline at one end; a sequencing error may be responsible. The chain links TRBV5-1 to TRBJ2-7; D is possibly TRBD2 (5 bases). This CDR3 has 12 residues. Germline CDR1 and CDR2: SGHRS and YFSETQ. The CDR3 region is CASSLVAEEQCF. DNA of the CDR3: TGCGCCAGCAGCTTGGTTGCGGAGGAGCAGTGCTTC.

The chain employs TRBV6-5 and TRBJ2-2, with D unresolved. The germline CDR1 and CDR2 sequences are MNHEY and SVGAGI. CDR3 length: 12 amino acids. Trimming took off 4 bases at V and 3 bases at J, with 3 bases between the two ends. The CDR3 DNA is TGTGCCAGCAGTTCCGACACCGGGGAGCTGTTTTTT. Protein sequence: CASSSDTGELFF.

This rearrangement joins TRBV7-3 to TRBJ2-3, with 7 nucleotides matching TRBD2. The CDR3 extends over 15 amino acids. Germline values: CDR1 SGHTA, CDR2 FQGTGA. Unmatched junction bases numbered 7, after V lost 1 base and J lost 6 bases. CDR3 DNA: TGTGCCAGCAGCTTAAGGGCGGGGGTGCTGGATACGCAGTATTTT. It translates to CASSLRAGVLDTQYF.

This chain joins TRBV12-5 and TRBJ1-1, with D maybe TRBD1 (5 bases). Per germline, CDR1 LGHNT and CDR2 FRNRAP. The CDR3 is 14 amino acids. Trimming took 2 bases from V and 1 from J, leaving 8 bases between them. Here the CDR3 DNA reads TGTGCTAGTGGTTTGTCCGGGGGGAACACTGAAGCTTTCTTT. Translated, it gives CASGLSGGNTEAFF. Together with reference TRBV12-5 and TRBJ1-1, the CDR3 gives the full variable domain: DARVTQTPRHKVTEMGQEVTMRCQPILGHNTVFWYRQTMMQGLELLAYFRNRAPLDDSGMPKDRFSAEMPDATLATLKIQPSEPRDSAVYFCASGLSGGNTEAFFGQGTRLTVV.

This clone has only a few counts. The chain recombines TRBV4-3 with TRBJ2-3, with a tentative D call TRBD2 (5 bases). This CDR3 comprises 15 residues. Trimming removed 5 bases at V and 2 bases at J, with 14 bases between. The germline V gene encodes CDR1 LGHNA and CDR2 YSLEER. The DNA of the CDR3 is TGCGCCAGCAGCTCTGGATCGCGGGTCACAGATACGCAGTATTTT. It specifies CASSSGSRVTDTQYF.

The CDR3 DNA sequence: TGTGCCAGCAGAAAGACCCCAGGGTTGAGCACTGAAGCTTTCTTT. Residues: CASRKTPGLSTEAFF. The rearrangement uses TRBV27 and TRBJ1-1, with TRBD1 as a possible D gene (5 bases). This CDR3 is 15 amino acids long. Per germline, CDR1 MNHEY and CDR2 SMNVEV (reference sequence). Trimming removed 6 bases at V and 4 bases at J, with 18 bases between.

This clone is a singleton in its sample. This chain joins TRBV27 and TRBJ2-3, with 9 bases aligning to TRBD2. The CDR3 is made up of 14 amino acids. In germline, CDR1 is MNHEY, CDR2 SMNVEV (reference sequence). V was pared by 7 bases and J by 4 bases, with 6 bases of the junction left unmatched. The CDR3 sequence is CASKAGGGADTQYF. The CDR3, as DNA: TGTGCCAGCAAAGCGGGGGGAGGAGCAGATACGCAGTATTTT.

This chain joins TRBV18 and TRBJ1-2, with 10 bases aligning to TRBD1. V gave up 6 bases and J gave up 4 bases; unmatched junction bases: 8. CDR1 is KGHSH and CDR2 is LQKENI in the germline V gene. The CDR3 extends over 15 amino acids. CDR3 sequence: CASSLDRGLGYGYTF. CDR3 bases: TGTGCCAGCTCGCTCGACAGGGGGCTGGGCTATGGCTACACCTTC.

This clone is medium-sized by share. V gene TRBV21-1 combines with J gene TRBJ1-5. TRBV21-1 is reported as a pseudogene. The CDR3 is 11 residues long. The CDR3 loop is CASSPHSPQHF. Written as DNA, the CDR3 is TGTGCCAGCAGTCCCCACTCGCCCCAGCATTTT.